The sequence of this TCR beta chain was determined in a study of cytomegalovirus exposure and HLA in healthy donors. Whole-study findings and limits: It was reported in a later analysis that an Asian-associated ancestry cluster showed fewer N-insertions than the approximately 670-donor mean.

PCR used 60 Vbeta primers and 13 Jbeta primers. Here immunoSEQ multiplex PCR was the method, and the copy in TCRdb shows in-frame clones only, minus some. The sample carries 120,000 or so clones, around 86% recorded once. On this clone itself: Its antigen is unknown.

Germline CDR1 MNHNY, CDR2 SVGAGI (reference sequence). The CDR3 is 15 amino acids. The trim removed 3 bases at V and 2 bases at J, leaving 5 bases unmatched. Donors likely had unrecorded immune exposures despite being nominally healthy when sampled. The chain employs TRBV6-6 and TRBJ2-7, with 9 bases fitting TRBD1. The sample was PBMCs. The source is a man aged 30 to 45 in good health and CMV-seronegative. This CDR3 reads CASSYTGQGTYEQYF. The CDR3, as DNA: TGTGCCAGCAGTTATACGGGACAGGGAACCTACGAGCAGTACTTC.